Below, 18 T cell receptor beta chains from the same sample are listed, as sequenced in a study of Ad26.COV2.S vaccination and SARS-CoV-2 variants. Treatment meaning: about 20 received Ad26.COV2.S at low or high dose, single or two shots; 5 received placebo; per-sample allocation not given. Day 63 after the first injection of vaccine or placebo was the sampling time. Assay: immunoSEQ multiplex PCR; the TCRdb copy retains only in-frame clones and omits some. Found here are 350,000 to 400,000 clones, 88% of them singletons; the top ten hold 3.5%. Sequencing was performed on peripheral blood, taken in a trial of Ad26.COV2.S vaccine versus placebo. All receptors come from a person between 18 and 65 years old who received the Ad26.COV2.S COVID-19 vaccine or a placebo.

DNA for the CDR3: TGCAGCGTTCCGAGACTAGCGGGGGTCACAGATACGCAGTATTTT. Translation gives CSVPRLAGVTDTQYF. The V and J genes are TRBV29-1 and TRBJ2-3, with 12 bases aligning to TRBD2. Germline loops: CDR1 SQVTM, CDR2 ANQGSEA. J was trimmed by 2 bases and V by 5 bases; bases with no gene match: 5. The CDR3 is made up of 15 amino acids.

The V and J genes are TRBV27 and TRBJ2-3; the match to TRBD1 covers 10 bases. The germline V gene encodes CDR1 MNHEY and CDR2 SMNVEV (reference sequence). Trimming removed 8 bases from V and 3 bases from J; junction bases left unmatched: 8. The CDR3 is 15 residues long. The CDR3 DNA follows: TGTGCCAGCGGACTAGACAGGGGGCTTACAGATACGCAGTATTTT. Translation: CASGLDRGLTDTQYF.

The chain combines TRBV2 with TRBJ1-1, with TRBD1 matching over 7 bases. The CDR3 has 12 residues. CDR1 is SNHLY and CDR2 is FYNNEI in the germline V gene. With V trimmed by 7 bases and J by 7 bases, 6 bases remained unmatched. CDR3 protein: CASTPRGLEAFF. The CDR3 nucleotides read TGTGCCAGCACCCCGAGGGGGCTTGAAGCTTTCTTT.

This clone appeared a few times. The chain has TRBV2 and TRBJ1-6; D is undetermined. This CDR3 is 14 amino acids long. Germline V gene lookup returns CDR1 SNHLY and CDR2 FYNNEI. Trimming took off 8 bases at V and 5 bases at J, with 13 bases between the two ends. The CDR3 DNA reads as TGTGCCAGCGCGCTACAGACCGATAATTCACCCCTCCACTTT. It translates to CASALQTDNSPLHF.

The chain is built from TRBV3-1 (or the pseudogene TRBV3-2) and TRBJ2-5; D may be TRBD2 (6 bases). The germline CDR1 and CDR2 sequences are LGHDT and YNNKEL (reference sequence). This CDR3 is 14 amino acids long. Trimming removed 0 bases from V and 3 bases from J, with 8 bases in between. CDR3 nucleotides: TGTGCCAGCAGCCAAGAACTAGCAGAAGAGACCCAGTACTTC. Its protein product is CASSQELAEETQYF.

The chain couples TRBV7-9 to TRBJ1-4; D is uncertain. The length of the CDR3 is 15 residues. V gave up 5 bases and J gave up 6 bases, with 16 bases separating them. From germline, CDR1 is SEHNR and CDR2 FQNEAQ (reference sequence). As DNA, the CDR3 is TGTGCCAGCAGCCTCCGGCGGGGAGGAGATGAAAAACTGTTTTTT. It translates to CASSLRRGGDEKLFF.

The genes are TRBV6-5 and TRBJ2-2, with D maybe TRBD2 (5 bases). V gave up 2 bases and J gave up 6 bases, with 10 bases separating them. The CDR3 contains 14 residues. In germline, CDR1 is MNHEY, CDR2 SVGAGI. The CDR3 spells CASSYGPAAGELFF. The CDR3 DNA reads as TGTGCCAGCAGTTACGGCCCAGCGGCCGGGGAGCTGTTTTTT.

Only one count was recorded for this clone. This CDR3 reads CASRGQGRRETQYF. As DNA, the CDR3 is TGTGCCAGCAGAGGACAGGGTCGTAGGGAGACCCAGTACTTC. The chain joins TRBV6-5 to TRBJ2-5; 8 bases fit TRBD1. CDR1 and CDR2 (germline): MNHEY, SVGAGI. The CDR3 consists of 14 residues. The J segment lost 5 bases and the V segment lost 6 bases, leaving 8 bases of the junction unmatched.

In this sample, this clone turned up a few times. The chain employs TRBV6-2 or TRBV6-3 and TRBJ1-6; D gene ambiguous. Per the germline V gene, CDR1 is MNHEY and CDR2 is SVGEGT. V was cut by 2 bases and J by 10 bases, with 9 bases left in between. The CDR3 length is 13 residues. DNA for the CDR3: TGTGCCAGCAGTTACAGGGTGGGCTCACCCCTCCACTTT. Protein product: CASSYRVGSPLHF.

The chain has TRBV5-5 and TRBJ1-1, with D hard to call. CDR1 and CDR2 (germline): SGHKS, YYEKEE (reference sequence). The V end was cut by 0 bases, the J end by 5 bases, with 8 bases between. The CDR3 is 13 residues long. Written as DNA, the CDR3 is TGTGCCAGCAGCTTGGTTTCGGGGACTGAAGCTTTCTTT. It encodes CASSLVSGTEAFF. The variable domain in full, completed from reference TRBV5-5 and TRBJ1-1, reads DAGVTQSPTHLIKTRGQQVTLRCSPISGHKSVSWYQQVLGQGPQFIFQYYEKEERGRGNFPDRFSARQFPNYSSELNVNALLLGDSALYLCASSLVSGTEAFFGQGTRLTVV.

The rearrangement links TRBV7-6 to TRBJ2-5; D not resolved. V gave up 1 base and J gave up 2 bases, with 2 bases separating them. Germline V CDR1 and CDR2: SGHVS, FNYEAQ. This CDR3 is 12 amino acids long. For the CDR3, the DNA is TGTGCCAGCAGCTTAGATCAAGAGACCCAGTACTTC. Its translation: CASSLDQETQYF.

V and J are TRBV7-8 and TRBJ2-2, with TRBD2 matching 7 bases. Germline CDR1 is SGHVS and CDR2 is FQNEAQ. Unmatched junction bases numbered 7, after V lost 5 bases and J lost 1 base. The CDR3 consists of 16 residues. The CDR3 protein is CASSRVGGKNTGELFF. CDR3 DNA sequence: TGTGCCAGCAGCCGAGTGGGGGGGAAGAACACCGGGGAGCTGTTTTTT.

As DNA, the CDR3 is TGCGCCAGCAGCCCCTGGGAGGGGGCGGGAACCGGGGAGCTGTTTTTT. Translated, it gives CASSPWEGAGTGELFF. The chain recombines TRBV4-1 with TRBJ2-2, with D perhaps being TRBD1 or TRBD2 (7 bases each). The V end was cut by 4 bases, the J end by 5 bases, with 17 bases between. Germline CDR1 reads MGHRA; CDR2 reads YSYEKL. The CDR3 is made up of 16 amino acids.

The chain couples TRBV9 to TRBJ1-1; TRBD1 is a possible D gene (5 bases). V was shortened by 5 bases and J by 1 base, with 24 bases between the two germline ends. CDR1 and CDR2 (germline): SGDLS, YYNGEE. The CDR3 has 18 amino acids. This CDR3 is CASSRDPVRPYSNTEAFF. Written as DNA, the CDR3 is TGTGCCAGCAGTCGGGACCCAGTGCGTCCTTATTCGAACACTGAAGCTTTCTTT.

J is TRBJ2-7 and V is TRBV12-3 or TRBV12-4; TRBD2 matches 8 bases. V lost 6 bases, J lost 3 bases, and 1 base stayed unmatched. The CDR3 loop spans 12 amino acids. CDR3 loop: CASSREGYEQYF. The DNA for the CDR3 is TGTGCCAGCAGCCGGGAGGGCTACGAGCAGTACTTC.

This clone was observed a single time. This chain connects TRBV5-1 to TRBJ1-1; D uncertain. Trimming left V 4 bases short and J 4 bases short, with 11 bases between. CDR3 length: 13 residues. CDR1 SGHRS and CDR2 YFSETQ come from the germline V gene. CDR3 protein: CASSREGFTEAFF. CDR3 nucleotides: TGCGCCAGCAGCAGGGAAGGGTTCACTGAAGCTTTCTTT.

V usage is TRBV27 and J usage is TRBJ2-1; the D is unclear. Germline CDR1 is MNHEY and CDR2 is SMNVEV (reference sequence). The V and J ends lost 3 bases and 7 bases respectively, with 10 bases between them. This CDR3 has 13 residues. CDR3 protein: CASSFLEVNEQFF. DNA of the CDR3: TGTGCCAGCAGTTTCTTGGAAGTGAATGAGCAGTTCTTC.

This clone was recorded once. The chain links TRBV5-5 to TRBJ2-2; D is unresolved. V lost 1 base, J lost 1 base, and 5 bases lay in between. Germline CDR1 reads SGHKS; CDR2 reads YYEKEE (reference sequence). This CDR3 spans 14 amino acids. The CDR3: CASSLIGNTGELFF. The CDR3 DNA follows: TGTGCCAGCAGCTTGATAGGGAACACCGGGGAGCTGTTTTTT.